A selection of T cell receptor beta chains follows, all from one sample in a study of shared clonotypes between healthy human individuals. TCRdb's copy holds only in-frame clones and misses some; the assay was immunoSEQ multiplex PCR. The sample lists over 1.5 million clones, 95% to 99% occurring once. The sample taken for sequencing was naive CD4+ T cells sorted from blood. The receptor source for this set is a young man in good health. Both conserved end residues are part of each CDR3. A D gene is named only where the DNA matches it firmly. Rows give clone size only sometimes, using once, few, many, or a class for an expanded clone.

v_call: TRBV19; j_call: TRBJ2-7; clone_size: -; d_call: TRBD1; cdr3_nt: TGTGCCAGTAGTCAGACAGGGGGTTCCTACGAGCAGTACTTC; cdr3_aa: CASSQTGGSYEQYF
v_call: TRBV28; j_call: TRBJ2-7; clone_size: -; d_call: TRBD1; cdr3_nt: TGTGCCAGCAGTTTCCCCGGGTGGGGGACAGATTCCTACGAGCAGTACTTC; cdr3_aa: CASSFPGWGTDSYEQYF
v_call: TRBV29-1; j_call: TRBJ2-7; clone_size: -; d_call: -; cdr3_nt: TGCAGCGCAACAGGAGGCGGCTACGAGCAGTACTTC; cdr3_aa: CSATGGGYEQYF
v_call: TRBV28; j_call: TRBJ2-1; clone_size: -; d_call: TRBD2; cdr3_nt: TGTGCCAGCACGACGCTAGCGGGAGGGCTCGAAGGTACCTACAATGAGCAGTTCTTC; cdr3_aa: CASTTLAGGLEGTYNEQFF
v_call: TRBV4-1; j_call: TRBJ2-5; clone_size: -; d_call: TRBD2; cdr3_nt: TGCGCCAGCAGCCGTGGGACTAGCGGGGTGCAAGAGACCCAGTACTTC; cdr3_aa: CASSRGTSGVQETQYF
v_call: TRBV7-9; j_call: TRBJ2-7; clone_size: -; d_call: TRBD2; cdr3_nt: TGTGCCAGCAGCTTTCCCGGGACTAGCGGGAGAGCCGCCTACGAGCAGTACTTC; cdr3_aa: CASSFPGTSGRAAYEQYF
v_call: TRBV28; j_call: TRBJ1-4; clone_size: -; d_call: -; cdr3_nt: TGTGCCAGCAGTCCGCCCGTGGGGCCCTTTATTACTGAAAAACTGTTTTTT; cdr3_aa: CASSPPVGPFITEKLFF
v_call: TRBV10-1; j_call: TRBJ2-1; clone_size: -; d_call: -; cdr3_nt: TGCGCCAGCAGTGAACAAGGGGCGACCTACAATGAGCAGTTCTTC; cdr3_aa: CASSEQGATYNEQFF
v_call: TRBV7-2; j_call: TRBJ2-5; clone_size: -; d_call: -; cdr3_nt: TGTGCCAGCAGCTTATTAGGCGCCCAGTACTTC; cdr3_aa: CASSLLGAQYF
v_call: TRBV19; j_call: TRBJ1-3; clone_size: -; d_call: -; cdr3_nt: TGTGCCAGTAGTATTAGCCCATCCTCTGGAAACACCATATATTTT; cdr3_aa: CASSISPSSGNTIYF
v_call: TRBV28; j_call: TRBJ2-7; clone_size: -; d_call: TRBD1; cdr3_nt: TGTGCCAGCAATCCCGGGACAGGACCCTACGAGCAGTACTTC; cdr3_aa: CASNPGTGPYEQYF
v_call: TRBV10-3; j_call: TRBJ2-3; clone_size: -; d_call: -; cdr3_nt: TGTGCCACCCAGGAGGGGACAGATACGCAGTATTTT; cdr3_aa: CATQEGTDTQYF
v_call: TRBV5-8; j_call: TRBJ2-3; clone_size: -; d_call: TRBD2; cdr3_nt: TGTGCCAGCAGCTTGGCTAGCGGGGGGAGCACAGATACGCAGTATTTT; cdr3_aa: CASSLASGGSTDTQYF
v_call: TRBV11-2; j_call: TRBJ2-6; clone_size: -; d_call: TRBD2; cdr3_nt: TGTGCCAGCAGGAGACTAGCGGGAGGGGACGGGGCCAACGTCCTGACTTTC; cdr3_aa: CASRRLAGGDGANVLTF
v_call: TRBV9; j_call: TRBJ2-3; clone_size: -; d_call: -; cdr3_nt: TGTGCCAGCAGCCCGGTCGGGAGCTCGACAGATACGCAGTATTTT; cdr3_aa: CASSPVGSSTDTQYF
v_call: TRBV6-5; j_call: TRBJ2-7; clone_size: -; d_call: -; cdr3_nt: TGTGCCAGCAGTTACTCGAAACAGTTGAGCTCCTACGAGCAGTACTTC; cdr3_aa: CASSYSKQLSSYEQYF
v_call: TRBV30; j_call: TRBJ1-2; clone_size: -; d_call: TRBD1; cdr3_nt: TGTGCCTGGAAGACGGTCCCGGGACAGGGGGCGTGGGGCTACACCTTC; cdr3_aa: CAWKTVPGQGAWGYTF
v_call: TRBV29-1; j_call: TRBJ2-7; clone_size: -; d_call: -; cdr3_nt: TGCAGCGTTGCTTCAGAGGTCGAGCAGTACTTC; cdr3_aa: CSVASEVEQYF
v_call: TRBV5-1; j_call: TRBJ2-1; clone_size: -; d_call: -; cdr3_nt: TGCGCCAGCAGCTTCTATTACAATGAGCAGTTCTTC; cdr3_aa: CASSFYYNEQFF
v_call: TRBV5-1; j_call: TRBJ2-2; clone_size: -; d_call: TRBD2; cdr3_nt: TGCGCCAGCAGCCCAGGACTAGCGGGATTCGGGGAGCTGTTTTTT; cdr3_aa: CASSPGLAGFGELFF
v_call: TRBV28; j_call: TRBJ1-5; clone_size: once; d_call: -; cdr3_nt: TGTGCCAGCAGACCAGTCTCAGGGGGCAATCAGCCCCAGCATTTT; cdr3_aa: CASRPVSGGNQPQHF
v_call: TRBV28; j_call: TRBJ1-5; clone_size: -; d_call: TRBD1; cdr3_nt: TGTGCCAGCAGTCACAGGACAGGGGGCCCCCCGGGTGGCAATCAGCCCCAGCATTTT; cdr3_aa: CASSHRTGGPPGGNQPQHF
v_call: TRBV5-4; j_call: TRBJ2-7; clone_size: once; d_call: TRBD1; cdr3_nt: TGTGCCAGCAGCCCGGACAGGGCACTCACCTACGAGCAGTACTTC; cdr3_aa: CASSPDRALTYEQYF
v_call: TRBV18; j_call: TRBJ2-1; clone_size: -; d_call: TRBD2; cdr3_nt: TGTGCCAGCTCACACCGGACTAGCGGTTACAATGAGCAGTTCTTC; cdr3_aa: CASSHRTSGYNEQFF
v_call: TRBV5-1; j_call: TRBJ2-5; clone_size: -; d_call: -; cdr3_nt: TGCGCCAGCAGCTTGATGGGGCAAGAGACCCAGTACTTC; cdr3_aa: CASSLMGQETQYF
v_call: TRBV5-1; j_call: TRBJ2-1; clone_size: -; d_call: TRBD2; cdr3_nt: TGCGCCAGCCGGAGGTGGGGCGGGAGCTCCTACAATGAGCAGTTCTTC; cdr3_aa: CASRRWGGSSYNEQFF
v_call: TRBV2; j_call: TRBJ1-5; clone_size: -; d_call: -; cdr3_nt: TGTGCCAGCAGTGAAGAGGTAGGTCAGCCCCAGCATTTT; cdr3_aa: CASSEEVGQPQHF
v_call: TRBV2; j_call: TRBJ2-7; clone_size: once; d_call: TRBD2; cdr3_nt: TGTGCCAGCAGGACTAGCGGTGCCTACGAGCAGTACTTC; cdr3_aa: CASRTSGAYEQYF
v_call: TRBV5-4; j_call: TRBJ2-2; clone_size: -; d_call: TRBD2; cdr3_nt: TGTGCCAGCAGCACCACCCGCGGGAGGGCCGGGGAGCTGTTTTTT; cdr3_aa: CASSTTRGRAGELFF
v_call: TRBV5-1; j_call: TRBJ1-5; clone_size: -; d_call: -; cdr3_nt: TGCGCCAGCAGCTTGGACAGTCCGAATCAGCCCCAGCATTTT; cdr3_aa: CASSLDSPNQPQHF
v_call: TRBV2; j_call: TRBJ2-5; clone_size: -; d_call: -; cdr3_nt: TGTGCCAGCAGCCGTGGGGGTGGAGCTCAAGAGACCCAGTACTTC; cdr3_aa: CASSRGGGAQETQYF
v_call: TRBV27; j_call: TRBJ2-1; clone_size: -; d_call: TRBD2; cdr3_nt: TGTGCCAGCAGCAGACTAGCGGGAGGGCCAGAAAATGAGCAGTTCTTC; cdr3_aa: CASSRLAGGPENEQFF
v_call: TRBV10-1; j_call: TRBJ2-1; clone_size: -; d_call: -; cdr3_nt: TGCGCCAGCAGTGAGGACAGCTACAATGAGCAGTTCTTC; cdr3_aa: CASSEDSYNEQFF
v_call: TRBV30; j_call: TRBJ2-1; clone_size: -; d_call: TRBD2; cdr3_nt: TGTGCCTGGAGCCGACAACCGCGGGGGACTAGCCTCCATGAGCAGTTCTTC; cdr3_aa: CAWSRQPRGTSLHEQFF
v_call: TRBV6-4; j_call: TRBJ2-3; clone_size: -; d_call: TRBD2; cdr3_nt: TGTGCCAGCAGTGAGTTCCTTAGCGGGAGTGTAGATACGCAGTATTTT; cdr3_aa: CASSEFLSGSVDTQYF
v_call: TRBV10-3; j_call: TRBJ2-1; clone_size: -; d_call: TRBD2; cdr3_nt: TGTGCCATCAGTGAGTCGAGTTTGGCCGGGGGGGGTAATGAGCAGTTCTTC; cdr3_aa: CAISESSLAGGGNEQFF